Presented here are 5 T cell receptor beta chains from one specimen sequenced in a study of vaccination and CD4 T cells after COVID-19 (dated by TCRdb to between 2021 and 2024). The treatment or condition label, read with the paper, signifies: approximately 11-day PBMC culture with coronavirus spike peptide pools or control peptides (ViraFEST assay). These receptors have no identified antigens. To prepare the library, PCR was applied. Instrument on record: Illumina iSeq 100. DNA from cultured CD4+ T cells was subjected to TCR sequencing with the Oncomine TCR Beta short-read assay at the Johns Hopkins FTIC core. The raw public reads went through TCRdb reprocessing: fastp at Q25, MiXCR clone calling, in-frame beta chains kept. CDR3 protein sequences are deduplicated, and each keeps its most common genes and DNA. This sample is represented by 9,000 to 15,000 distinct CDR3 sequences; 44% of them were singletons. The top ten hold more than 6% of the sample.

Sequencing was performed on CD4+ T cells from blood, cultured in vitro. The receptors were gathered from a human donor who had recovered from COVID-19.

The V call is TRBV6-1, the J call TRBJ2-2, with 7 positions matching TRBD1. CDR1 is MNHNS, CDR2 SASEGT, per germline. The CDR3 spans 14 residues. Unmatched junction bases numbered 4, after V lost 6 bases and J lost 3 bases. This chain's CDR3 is CASRPTGDTGELFF. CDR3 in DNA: TGTGCCAGCAGACCAACAGGGGACACCGGGGAGCTGTTTTTT.

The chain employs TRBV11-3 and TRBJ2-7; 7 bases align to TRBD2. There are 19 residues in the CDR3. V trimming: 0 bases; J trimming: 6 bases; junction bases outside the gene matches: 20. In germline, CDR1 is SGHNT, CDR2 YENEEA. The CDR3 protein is CASSLDLEGGPGLGSEQYF. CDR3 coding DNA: TGTGCCAGCAGCTTAGATCTAGAGGGAGGGCCGGGGTTGGGTTCCGAGCAGTACTTC.

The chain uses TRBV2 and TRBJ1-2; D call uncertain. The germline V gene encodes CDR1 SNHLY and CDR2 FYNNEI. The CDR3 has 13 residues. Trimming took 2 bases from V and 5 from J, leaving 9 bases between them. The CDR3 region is CASSEKRNYGYTF. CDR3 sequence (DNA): TGTGCCAGCAGTGAAAAGCGGAATTATGGCTACACCTTC.

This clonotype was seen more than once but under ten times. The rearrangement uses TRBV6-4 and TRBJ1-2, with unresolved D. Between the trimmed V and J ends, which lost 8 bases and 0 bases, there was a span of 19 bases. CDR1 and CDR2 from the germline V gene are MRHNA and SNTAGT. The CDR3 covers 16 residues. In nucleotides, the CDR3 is TGTGCCAGCTCGATAGGAACGGGCATCGCTAACTATGGCTACACCTTC. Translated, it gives CASSIGTGIANYGYTF.

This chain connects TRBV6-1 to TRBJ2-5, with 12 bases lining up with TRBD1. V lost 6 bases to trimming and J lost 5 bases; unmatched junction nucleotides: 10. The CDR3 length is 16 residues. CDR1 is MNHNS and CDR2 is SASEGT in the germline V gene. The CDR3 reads CASSKAGTGGLETQYF. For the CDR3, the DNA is TGTGCCAGCAGCAAAGCCGGGACAGGGGGCTTGGAGACCCAGTACTTC.